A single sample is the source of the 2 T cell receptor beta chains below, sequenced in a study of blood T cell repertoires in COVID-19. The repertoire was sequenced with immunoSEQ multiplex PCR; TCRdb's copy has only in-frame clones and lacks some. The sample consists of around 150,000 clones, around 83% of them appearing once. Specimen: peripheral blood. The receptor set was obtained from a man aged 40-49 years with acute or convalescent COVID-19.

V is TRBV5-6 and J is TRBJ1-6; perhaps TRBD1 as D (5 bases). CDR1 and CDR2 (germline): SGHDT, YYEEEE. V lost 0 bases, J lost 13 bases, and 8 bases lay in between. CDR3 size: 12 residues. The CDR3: CASSLVQGPLHF. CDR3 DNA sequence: TGTGCCAGCAGCTTGGTTCAGGGTCCCCTCCACTTT.

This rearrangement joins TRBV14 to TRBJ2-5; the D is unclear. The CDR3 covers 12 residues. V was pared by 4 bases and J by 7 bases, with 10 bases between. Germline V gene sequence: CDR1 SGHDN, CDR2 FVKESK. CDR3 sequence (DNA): TGTGCCAGCAGCCTTGCGGATGGGACCCAGTACTTC. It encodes CASSLADGTQYF.